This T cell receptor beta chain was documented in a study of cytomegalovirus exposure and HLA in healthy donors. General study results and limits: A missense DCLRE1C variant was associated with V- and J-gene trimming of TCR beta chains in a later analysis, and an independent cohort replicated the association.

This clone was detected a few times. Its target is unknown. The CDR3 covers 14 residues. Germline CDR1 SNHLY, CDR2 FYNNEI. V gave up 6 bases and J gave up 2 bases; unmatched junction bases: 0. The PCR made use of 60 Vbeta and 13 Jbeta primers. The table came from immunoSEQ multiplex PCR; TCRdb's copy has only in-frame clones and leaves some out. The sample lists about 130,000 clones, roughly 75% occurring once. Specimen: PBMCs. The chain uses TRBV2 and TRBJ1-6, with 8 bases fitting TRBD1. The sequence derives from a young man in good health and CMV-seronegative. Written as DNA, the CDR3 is TGTGCCAGCAGACAGGGGGCCTATAATTCACCCCTCCACTTT. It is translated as CASRQGAYNSPLHF.